Listed here are 5 T cell receptor beta chains from one sample, sequenced in a study of cytomegalovirus exposure and HLA in healthy donors. Primers included in the PCR were 60 Vbeta and 13 Jbeta primers. The assay was immunoSEQ multiplex PCR, and TCRdb's table has in-frame clones only and misses some. This table holds 70,000 or so clones, about 74% found once. The specimen sequenced was PBMCs. Receptors originate from an older woman in good health and CMV-seropositive.

The chain uses TRBV30 and TRBJ1-2; a possible D gene is TRBD1 (6 bases). Trimming stripped 3 bases from V and 2 bases from J, with 13 bases between. The CDR3 totals 14 residues. Germline CDR1 and CDR2: GTSNPN and SVGIG (reference sequence). The CDR3 nucleotides are TGTGCCTGGAGATGGGGGCATGGCAACTATGGCTACACCTTC. This translates into CAWRWGHGNYGYTF.

The rearrangement uses TRBV5-1 and TRBJ2-3, with 11 positions matching TRBD2. The CDR3 runs 17 residues. Losses at the gene ends were 1 base for V and 0 bases for J; bases not matched to a gene: 4. Looked up from germline, CDR1 is SGHRS and CDR2 is YFSETQ. The CDR3 bases are TGCGCCAGCAGCTTGATGACTAGCGGGGCTAGCACAGATACGCAGTATTTT. Translated, it gives CASSLMTSGASTDTQYF. The full variable domain, with the rest looked up from reference TRBV5-1 and TRBJ2-3, is KAGVTQTPRYLIKTRGQQVTLSCSPISGHRSVSWYQQTPGQGLQFLFEYFSETQRNKGNFPGRFSGRQFSNSRSEMNVSTLELGDSALYLCASSLMTSGASTDTQYFGPGTRLTVL.

The chain recombines TRBV6-5 with TRBJ1-2, with 8 bases aligning to TRBD1. In germline, CDR1 is MNHEY, CDR2 SVGAGI. The CDR3 runs 14 residues. The J segment lost 4 bases and the V segment lost 6 bases, leaving 7 bases of the junction unmatched. The CDR3 sequence: CASRPGQETYGYTF. The CDR3 bases are TGTGCCAGCAGACCGGGACAGGAGACCTATGGCTACACCTTC.

The chain couples TRBV9 to TRBJ2-6; 7 bases map to TRBD1. The CDR3 is 17 residues long. Germline CDR1 SGDLS, CDR2 YYNGEE. V gave up 2 bases and J gave up 4 bases; unmatched junction bases: 9. This CDR3 is CASSVTHTGVGANVLTF. CDR3 nucleotides: TGTGCCAGCAGCGTGACTCACACAGGGGTCGGGGCCAACGTCCTGACTTTC. Filled out from reference TRBV9 and TRBJ2-6, the complete variable domain reads DSGVTQTPKHLITATGQRVTLRCSPRSGDLSVYWYQQSLDQGLQFLIQYYNGEERAKGNILERFSAQQFPDLHSELNLSSLELGDSALYFCASSVTHTGVGANVLTFGAGSRLTVL.

V is TRBV2 and J is TRBJ1-1; no clear D. Trimming removed 2 bases from V and 1 base from J, with 5 bases in between. The CDR3 has 13 residues. The germline CDR1 and CDR2 sequences are SNHLY and FYNNEI. CDR3 amino acids: CASSERRNTEAFF. The CDR3 nucleotides read TGTGCCAGCAGTGAACGTCGGAACACTGAAGCTTTCTTT.